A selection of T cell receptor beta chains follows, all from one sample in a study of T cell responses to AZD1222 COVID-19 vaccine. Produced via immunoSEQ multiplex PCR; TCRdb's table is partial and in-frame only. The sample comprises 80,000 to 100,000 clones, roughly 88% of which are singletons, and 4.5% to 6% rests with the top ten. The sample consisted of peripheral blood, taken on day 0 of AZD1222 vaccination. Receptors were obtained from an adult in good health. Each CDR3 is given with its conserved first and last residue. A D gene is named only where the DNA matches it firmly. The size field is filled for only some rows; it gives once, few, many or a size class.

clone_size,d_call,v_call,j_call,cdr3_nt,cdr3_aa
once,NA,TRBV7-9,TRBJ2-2,TGTGCCAGCAGCTCCCTCTGGAGCACAACGGGACCACACACCGGGGAGCTGTTTTTT,CASSSLWSTTGPHTGELFF
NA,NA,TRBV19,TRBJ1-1,TGTGCCAGTAGTATAAGCCCGAACACTGAAGCTTTCTTT,CASSISPNTEAFF
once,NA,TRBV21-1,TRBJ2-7,TGTGCCAGCAGCAAAGGGACAGGGGGGTCCTACGAGCAGTACTTC,CASSKGTGGSYEQYF
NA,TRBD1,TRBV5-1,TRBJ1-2,TGCGCCAGCAGCCCGGGACAGCGCTATGGCTACACCTTC,CASSPGQRYGYTF
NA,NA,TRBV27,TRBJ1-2,TGTGCCAGCAGTTTCCCAGGTGGCTATGGCTACACCTTC,CASSFPGGYGYTF
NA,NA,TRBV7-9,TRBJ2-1,TGTGCCGTACCCAGCGGGACAGGTAATGAGCAGTTCTTC,CAVPSGTGNEQFF
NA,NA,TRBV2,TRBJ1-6,TGTGCCAGCAGGTTGCCGAATCCCTCTTATAATTCACCCCTCCACTTT,CASRLPNPSYNSPLHF
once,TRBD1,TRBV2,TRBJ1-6,TGTGCCAGCAAGGGACAGGGAAATTCACCCCTCCACTTT,CASKGQGNSPLHF
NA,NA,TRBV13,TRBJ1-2,TGTGCCAGCAGCTTGGGAAGCCAGTGGGGCTACACCTTC,CASSLGSQWGYTF
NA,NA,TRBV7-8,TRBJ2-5,TGTGCCAGCAGCTTAGCGTGGGGAGAGACCCAGTACTTC,CASSLAWGETQYF
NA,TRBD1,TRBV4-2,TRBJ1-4,TGTGCCAGCAGCCAGGAACAGGGGGCATCTGAAAAACTGTTTTTT,CASSQEQGASEKLFF
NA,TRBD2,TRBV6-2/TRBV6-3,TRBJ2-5,TGTGCCAGCAGTTCTAGCGGCCAAGAGACCCAGTACTTC,CASSSSGQETQYF
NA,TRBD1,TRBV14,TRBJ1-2,TGTGCCAGCAGCCAAGTAAGGGGGCTGGGCTATGGCTACACCTTC,CASSQVRGLGYGYTF
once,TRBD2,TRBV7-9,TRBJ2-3,TGTGCCAGCAGCTTACCTCCTAGCGGTCCCACAGATACGCAGTATTTT,CASSLPPSGPTDTQYF
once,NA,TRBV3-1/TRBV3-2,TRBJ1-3,TGTGCCAGCAGCCAAGAGTGGGCCGTCGAAAACACCATATATTTT,CASSQEWAVENTIYF
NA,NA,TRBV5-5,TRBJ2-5,TGTGCCAGCAGCGGTCAGGGAGGAGAGACCCAGTACTTC,CASSGQGGETQYF
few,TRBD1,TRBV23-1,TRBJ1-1,TGCGCCAGCACCTTCAGGACAGGGGAAAACACTGAAGCTTTCTTT,CASTFRTGENTEAFF
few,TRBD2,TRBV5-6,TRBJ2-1,TGTGCCAGCAGCTTGATATTAGCGGGAGTAGGAGATGAGCAGTTCTTC,CASSLILAGVGDEQFF
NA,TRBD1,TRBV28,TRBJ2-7,TGTGCCAGCAGAAAGCGGGACAGGGCATACGAGCAGTACTTC,CASRKRDRAYEQYF
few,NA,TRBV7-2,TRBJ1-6,TGTGCCAGCAGCCCTGGACGGACTAATTCACCCCTCCACTTT,CASSPGRTNSPLHF
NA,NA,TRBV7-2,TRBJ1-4,TGTGCCAGCAGCTCCTCCCTCTCGGGTGAAAAACTGTTTTTT,CASSSSLSGEKLFF
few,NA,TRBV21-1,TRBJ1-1,TGTGCCAGCAGCAAAAGTGAGGGGAGGAACACTGAAGCTTTCTTT,CASSKSEGRNTEAFF
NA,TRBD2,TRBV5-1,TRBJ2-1,TGCGCCAGCAGCTCGGGACTAGCGGGGGACCCGGGGTTCTTC,CASSSGLAGDPGFF
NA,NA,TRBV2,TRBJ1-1,TGTGCCAGCAGTGAATTCCCGAACCATGAAGCTTTCTTT,CASSEFPNHEAFF
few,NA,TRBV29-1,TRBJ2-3,TGCAGCGTTGACAGCGGCTTGCCGGGAGATACGCAGTATTTT,CSVDSGLPGDTQYF
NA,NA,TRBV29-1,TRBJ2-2,TGCAGCGTTGATCTGGGCTTTGGCGGGGAGCTGTTTTTT,CSVDLGFGGELFF
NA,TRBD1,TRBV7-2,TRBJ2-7,TGTGCCAGCAGTTTGGCAGGGGGCGGATCCTACGAGCAGTACTTC,CASSLAGGGSYEQYF
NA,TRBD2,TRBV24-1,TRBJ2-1,TGTGCCACCAGTGACCCCGGGACTAGCTATTACAATGAGCAGTTCTTC,CATSDPGTSYYNEQFF
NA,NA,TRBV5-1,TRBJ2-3,TGCGCCAGCAGCTTGGAGGGCAGAATTCGAGATACGCAGTATTTT,CASSLEGRIRDTQYF
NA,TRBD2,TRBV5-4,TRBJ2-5,TGTGCCAGCAGCGGAGGGACTAGCGGGAGGGGGGAGACCCAGTACTTC,CASSGGTSGRGETQYF
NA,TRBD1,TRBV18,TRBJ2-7,TGTGCCAGCACGACCTGGACAGGGTTTGACGAGCAGTACTTC,CASTTWTGFDEQYF
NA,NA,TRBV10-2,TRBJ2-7,TGCGCCAGCAGTGAGGGGGGGACAGATCTCTACGAGCAGTACTTC,CASSEGGTDLYEQYF
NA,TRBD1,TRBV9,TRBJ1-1,TGTGCCAGCAGCTCACCGGGACAGGGAATGAACACTGAAGCTTTCTTT,CASSSPGQGMNTEAFF
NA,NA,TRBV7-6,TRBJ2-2,TGTGCCAGCAGCTTAGCGGCAGCTGCGAACACCGGGGAGCTGTTTTTT,CASSLAAAANTGELFF
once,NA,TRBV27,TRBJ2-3,TGTGCCAACAACGGGGGAGTGGGCACAGATACGCAGTATTTT,CANNGGVGTDTQYF
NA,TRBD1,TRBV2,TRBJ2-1,TGTGCCAGCAGCCCCGGACAGGGGCCCTACAATGAGCAGTTCTTC,CASSPGQGPYNEQFF
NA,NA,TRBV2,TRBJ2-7,TGTGCCAGCAGAGAGACGGTATCCTCCTACGAGCAGTACTTC,CASRETVSSYEQYF
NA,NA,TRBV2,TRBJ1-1,TGTGCCAGCAGTTTTAGACTGAACACTGAAGCTTTCTTT,CASSFRLNTEAFF
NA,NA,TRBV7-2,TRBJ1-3,TGTGCCAGCAGCTTTGATGTTAGGTCCCGGGAGTCTGGAAACACCATATATTTT,CASSFDVRSRESGNTIYF
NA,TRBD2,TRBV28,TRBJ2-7,TGTGCCAGCAGTGAGCGGGAGGGCCTCTACGAGCAGTACTTC,CASSEREGLYEQYF
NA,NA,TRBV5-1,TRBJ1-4,TGCGCCAGCAGCTTGGAGGGGCAGGGAGCTAATGAAAAACTGTTTTTT,CASSLEGQGANEKLFF
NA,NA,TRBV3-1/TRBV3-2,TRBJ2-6,TGTGCCAGCAGCCAAACCGGTGGCTCTGGGGCCAACGTCCTGACTTTC,CASSQTGGSGANVLTF